Below, 18 T cell receptor beta chains from the same sample are listed, as sequenced in a study of neurological immune-mediated disorders. TCRdb called the 5' RACE reads again in MiXCR, with one record for every CDR3 protein. Of about 79,000 distinct CDR3 sequences in the sample, around an eighth were seen once. Source material: PBMCs. These receptors came from a woman aged 45 to 65 in good health.

This clonotype has ten or more counts. The CDR3 DNA sequence: TGTGCCAGCAGCTTGGTTCCGGGGAGCCAAGAGACCCAGTACTTC. Amino acids: CASSLVPGSQETQYF. The V gene is TRBV5-6, the J gene TRBJ2-5; the D gene is possibly TRBD2 (5 bases). The CDR3 is made up of 15 amino acids. Germline V gives CDR1 SGHDT, CDR2 YYEEEE. With 0 bases removed from V and 1 base from J, the gap between germline ends came to 10 bases.

This clonotype was found a few times. The chain joins TRBV7-2 to TRBJ2-3; no clear D. This CDR3 comprises 14 residues. V gave up 3 bases and J gave up 2 bases, with 9 bases separating them. Germline-derived CDR1 and CDR2 are SGHTA and FQGNSA. The CDR3 coding sequence is TGTGCCAGCAGCTTTTACGGACCCACAGATACGCAGTATTTT. Protein product: CASSFYGPTDTQYF.

This clonotype was picked up many times. The chain recombines TRBV2 with TRBJ2-5, with 7 bases matching TRBD2. Germline CDR1 reads SNHLY; CDR2 reads FYNNEI. Trimming at V came to 7 bases and at J to 3 bases, leaving 11 bases not matched to a gene. This CDR3 has 15 residues. The CDR3 DNA is TGTGCCAGCAATCTCAGGCGGGGGACGGAAGAGACCCAGTACTTC. Its protein is CASNLRRGTEETQYF. Full variable domain (rest looked up from reference TRBV2 and TRBJ2-5): EPEVTQTPSHQVTQMGQEVILRCVPISNHLYFYWYRQILGQKVEFLVSFYNNEISEKSEIFDDQFSVERPDGSNFTLKIRSTKLEDSAMYFCASNLRRGTEETQYFGPGTRLLVL.

This clonotype has ten or more counts. The chain links TRBV5-1 to TRBJ2-5, with D unresolved. CDR3 length: 13 residues. The germline V gene has CDR1 SGHRS and CDR2 YFSETQ. Trimming took 4 bases from V and 5 from J, leaving 12 bases between them. The CDR3 reads CASSPTPSETQYF. Here the CDR3 DNA reads TGCGCCAGCAGCCCAACCCCGAGCGAGACCCAGTACTTC.

In its sample, this clonotype was seen many times. This sequence joins TRBV3-1 and TRBJ1-6; no reliable D call. Trimming stripped 4 bases from V and 12 bases from J, with 13 bases between. Germline assignment: CDR1 LGHDT and CDR2 YNNKEL (reference sequence). This CDR3 comprises 13 residues. The CDR3 region is CASSPGEPLPLHF. In DNA form, the CDR3 reads TGTGCCAGCAGCCCTGGGGAACCTTTACCCCTCCACTTT.

This clonotype was counted once. This may arise from a read error, as a much more abundant clone is one base away. The rearrangement joins TRBV7-9 to TRBJ2-1; D unresolved. The CDR3 totals 10 residues. Germline V gene data show CDR1 as SEHNR and CDR2 as FQNEAQ (reference sequence). V lost 3 bases to trimming and J lost 8 bases, with 2 bases between them. The CDR3 loop reads CASSFYEQFF. In nucleotides, the CDR3 is TGTGCCAGCAGCTTTTATGAGCAGTTCTTC.

This clonotype was recorded at least ten times. The CDR3 is CASSLQENTEAFF. The CDR3 region has the DNA TGTGCCAGCAGTTTACAGGAGAACACTGAAGCTTTCTTT. The V call is TRBV7-2, the J call TRBJ1-1, with a possible D match to TRBD1 (5 bases). The CDR3 covers 13 residues. V was clipped by 6 bases and J by 1 base, with 9 bases between them. Germline CDR1 and CDR2: SGHTA and FQGNSA.

Comment on this clonotype: Given the absence of the conserved phenylalanine or tryptophan at the CDR3 end, a read error is likely. The chain employs TRBV28 and TRBJ1-1; unclear D gene. Germline assignment: CDR1 MDHEN and CDR2 SYDVKM. The CDR3 is made up of 13 amino acids. The CDR3 loop reads CASSFSGRAEAFS. In DNA, the CDR3 is TGTGCTAGCAGTTTCTCTGGTAGAGCTGAAGCTTTCTCT.

This clonotype has a count of ten or more. The CDR3 is CSAPPERNTDTQYF. The CDR3, as DNA: TGCAGTGCTCCCCCTGAGCGTAACACAGATACGCAGTATTTT. This chain uses TRBV20-1 with TRBJ2-3; unclear D gene. Germline V gene sequence: CDR1 DFQATT, CDR2 SNEGSKA (reference sequence). The CDR3 spans 14 residues. V was clipped by 5 bases and J by 2 bases, with 14 bases between them.

The chain has TRBV20-1 and TRBJ2-7; 9 nucleotides match TRBD2. The V segment lost 4 bases and the J segment 0 bases; nucleotides outside the gene matches: 4. Germline V gene sequence: CDR1 DFQATT, CDR2 SNEGSKA (reference sequence). This CDR3 is built from 14 residues. The CDR3 spells CSAILREGSYEQYF. CDR3 nucleotides: TGCAGTGCTATTCTGCGGGAGGGCTCCTACGAGCAGTACTTC.

Ten or more counts support this clonotype. The chain employs TRBV20-1 and TRBJ2-7, with no clear D. Germline assignment: CDR1 DFQATT and CDR2 SNEGSKA (reference sequence). The CDR3 is made up of 12 amino acids. V dropped 6 bases and J dropped 6 bases, with 15 bases sitting between them. CDR3 nucleotides: TGCAGTGCGAGTCCAAGCCGGACCGAGCAGTACTTC. Amino acid sequence: CSASPSRTEQYF.

By share, this clonotype counts as medium-sized (0.01 to 0.1%). The V and J genes are TRBV5-1 and TRBJ1-2; D is possibly TRBD1 (6 bases). Trimming removed 4 bases from V and 0 bases from J, with 13 bases in between. Germline CDR1 SGHRS, CDR2 YFSETQ. The CDR3 covers 15 residues. CDR3 protein: CASSGGTYPNYGYTF. CDR3 DNA: TGCGCCAGCAGCGGCGGGACATACCCTAACTATGGCTACACCTTC.

There are many counts of this clonotype. The CDR3 DNA reads TGTGCCAGCAGTTACAGGGTCAGCTCCTACAATGAGCAGTTCTTC. Its protein product is CASSYRVSSYNEQFF. The chain is built from TRBV2 and TRBJ2-1, with D perhaps TRBD1 (6 bases). The V end lost 5 bases, the J end lost 0 bases, and 11 bases lay between the germline ends. The CDR3 extends over 15 amino acids. From germline, CDR1 is SNHLY and CDR2 FYNNEI.

This chain joins TRBV29-1 and TRBJ2-7; 7 nucleotides align to TRBD2. There are 12 residues in the CDR3. CDR1 and CDR2 (germline): SQVTM, ANQGSEA. This CDR3 reads CVAVGGSYEQYF. CDR3 nucleotide sequence: TGCGTTGCAGTGGGGGGGTCCTACGAGCAGTACTTC.

This clonotype was recorded at least ten times. The V gene is TRBV28, the J gene TRBJ2-1; D not resolved. Trimming took off 1 base at V and 9 bases at J, with 10 bases between the two ends. CDR3 size: 13 residues. From germline, CDR1 is MDHEN and CDR2 SYDVKM. In DNA form, the CDR3 reads TGTGCCAGCAGTTTATCAGCTCTGGGTGAGCAGTTCTTC. Amino acid sequence: CASSLSALGEQFF.

This clonotype has a count of ten or more. The rearrangement joins TRBV10-3 to TRBJ2-5; 13 positions agree with TRBD2. This CDR3 is 20 amino acids long. V shed 6 bases and J 1 base; nucleotides not matched to a gene: 17. From germline, CDR1 is ENHRY and CDR2 SYGVKD. This CDR3 is CAISDRGTSGMQRSQETQYF. CDR3 DNA: TGTGCCATCAGCGATCGGGGGACTAGCGGGATGCAGCGCAGCCAAGAGACCCAGTACTTC.

This clonotype was seen ten or more times. V and J are TRBV21-1 and TRBJ2-1; TRBD1, the table's D call, lacks a check against the DNA. TRBV21-1 is a listed pseudogene. The CDR3 spans 18 residues. Written as DNA, the CDR3 is TGTGCCAGCAGCAGACGGACAAGGGCGGGGATCACCTACAATGAGCAGTTCTTC. Translating it yields CASSRRTRAGITYNEQFF.

This clonotype was seen a few times. This chain joins TRBV5-1 and TRBJ2-3; D tentatively fits TRBD1 or TRBD2 (5 bases each). The CDR3 covers 15 residues. The germline V gene has CDR1 SGHRS and CDR2 YFSETQ. Trimming stripped 5 bases from V and 2 bases from J, with 15 bases between. The CDR3 region is CASRGQGPPTDTQYF. The CDR3 region has the DNA TGCGCCAGCAGAGGGCAGGGACCCCCCACAGATACGCAGTATTTT.